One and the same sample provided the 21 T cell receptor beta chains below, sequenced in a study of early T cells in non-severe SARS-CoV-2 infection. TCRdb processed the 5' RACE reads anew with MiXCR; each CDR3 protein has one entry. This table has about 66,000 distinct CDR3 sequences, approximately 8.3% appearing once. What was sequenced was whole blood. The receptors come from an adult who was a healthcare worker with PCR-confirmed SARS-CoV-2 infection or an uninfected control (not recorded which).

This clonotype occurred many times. The DNA for the CDR3 is TGTGCCAGCAATCTTAGCGGGGGCCTCTACGAGCAGTACTTC. Translation gives CASNLSGGLYEQYF. The chain couples TRBV28 to TRBJ2-7; TRBD2 agrees at 9 bases. CDR1 is MDHEN, CDR2 SYDVKM, per germline. This CDR3 spans 14 amino acids. V was clipped by 7 bases and J by 3 bases; unmatched bases: 7.

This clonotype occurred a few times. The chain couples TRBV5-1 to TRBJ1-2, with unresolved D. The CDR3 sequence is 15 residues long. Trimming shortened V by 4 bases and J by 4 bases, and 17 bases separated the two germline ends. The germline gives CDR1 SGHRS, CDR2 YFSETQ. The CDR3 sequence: CASSVDVERAYGYTF. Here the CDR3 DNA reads TGCGCCAGCAGCGTGGACGTCGAACGTGCCTATGGCTACACCTTC.

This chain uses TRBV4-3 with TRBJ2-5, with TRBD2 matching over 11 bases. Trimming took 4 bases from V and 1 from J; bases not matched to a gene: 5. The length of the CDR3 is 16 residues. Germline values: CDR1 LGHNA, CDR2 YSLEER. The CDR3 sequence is CASSRGLAATQETQYF. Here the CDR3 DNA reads TGCGCCAGCAGCCGGGGACTAGCGGCAACCCAAGAGACCCAGTACTTC.

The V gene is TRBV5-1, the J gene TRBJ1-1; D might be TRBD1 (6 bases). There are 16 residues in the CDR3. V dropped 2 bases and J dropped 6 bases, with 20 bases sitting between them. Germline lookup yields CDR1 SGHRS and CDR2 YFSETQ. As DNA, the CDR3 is TGCGCCAGCAGCTTTGGACAGAGCCCAACAATCTCTGAAGCTTTCTTT. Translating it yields CASSFGQSPTISEAFF.

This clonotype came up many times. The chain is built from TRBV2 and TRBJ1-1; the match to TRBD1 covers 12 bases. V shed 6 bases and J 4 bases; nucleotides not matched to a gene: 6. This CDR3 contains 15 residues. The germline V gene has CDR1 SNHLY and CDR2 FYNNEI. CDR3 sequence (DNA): TGTGCCAGCAGAGGGACAGGGGGCGGAGGCACTGAAGCTTTCTTT. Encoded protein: CASRGTGGGGTEAFF.

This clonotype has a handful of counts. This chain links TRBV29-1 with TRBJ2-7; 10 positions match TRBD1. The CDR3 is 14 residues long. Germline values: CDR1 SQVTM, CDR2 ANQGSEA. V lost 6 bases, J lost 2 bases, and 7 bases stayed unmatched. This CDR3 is CSVTPDRGPYEQYF. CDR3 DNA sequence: TGCAGCGTAACCCCAGACAGGGGGCCCTACGAGCAGTACTTC.

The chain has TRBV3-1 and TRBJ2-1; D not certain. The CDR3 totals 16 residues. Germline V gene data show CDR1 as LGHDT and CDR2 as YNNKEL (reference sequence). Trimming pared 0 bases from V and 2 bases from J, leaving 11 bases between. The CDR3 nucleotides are TGTGCCAGCAGCCAAGACGACCCCTTCCCCTACAATGAGCAGTTCTTC. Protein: CASSQDDPFPYNEQFF.

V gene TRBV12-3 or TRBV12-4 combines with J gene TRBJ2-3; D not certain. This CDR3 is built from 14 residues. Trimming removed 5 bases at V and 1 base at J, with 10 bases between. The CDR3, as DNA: TGTGCCAGCAGTACTCCGGGCCGCACAGATACGCAGTATTTT. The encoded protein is CASSTPGRTDTQYF.

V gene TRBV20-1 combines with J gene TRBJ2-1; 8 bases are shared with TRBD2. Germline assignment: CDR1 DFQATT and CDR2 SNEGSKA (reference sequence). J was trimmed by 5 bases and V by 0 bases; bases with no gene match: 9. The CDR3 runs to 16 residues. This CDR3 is CSARDQRENGHNEQFF. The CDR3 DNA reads TGCAGTGCTAGAGACCAGCGGGAGAATGGGCACAATGAGCAGTTCTTC.

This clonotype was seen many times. CDR3 nucleotide sequence: TGTGCCGGACAGGGACAGGGTCATACTGAAGCTTTCTTT. It yields the protein CAGQGQGHTEAFF. This chain connects TRBV7-9 to TRBJ1-1; 9 bases align to TRBD1. Germline-derived CDR1 and CDR2 are SEHNR and FQNEAQ (reference sequence). The CDR3 sequence is 13 residues long. V lost 11 bases, J lost 5 bases, and 9 bases stayed unmatched.

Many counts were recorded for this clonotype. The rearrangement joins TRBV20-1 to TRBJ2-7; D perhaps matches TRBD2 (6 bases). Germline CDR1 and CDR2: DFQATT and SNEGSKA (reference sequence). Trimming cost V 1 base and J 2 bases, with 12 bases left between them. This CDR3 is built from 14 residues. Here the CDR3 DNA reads TGCAGTGCTAGAGGGGGGGACTCGACCTACGAGCAGTACTTC. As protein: CSARGGDSTYEQYF.

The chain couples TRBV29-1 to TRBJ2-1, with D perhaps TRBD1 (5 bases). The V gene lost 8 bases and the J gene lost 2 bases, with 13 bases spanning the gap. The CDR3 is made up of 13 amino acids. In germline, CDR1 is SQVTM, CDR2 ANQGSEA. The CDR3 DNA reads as TGCAGCTCCTTCGGCAGGGCCTACAATGAGCAGTTCTTC. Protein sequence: CSSFGRAYNEQFF.

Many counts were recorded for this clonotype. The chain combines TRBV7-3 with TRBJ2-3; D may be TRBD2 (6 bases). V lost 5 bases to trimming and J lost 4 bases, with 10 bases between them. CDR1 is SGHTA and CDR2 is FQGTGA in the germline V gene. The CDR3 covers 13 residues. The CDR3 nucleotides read TGTGCCAGCAGCCCCCGACTAGCAGATACGCAGTATTTT. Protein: CASSPRLADTQYF.

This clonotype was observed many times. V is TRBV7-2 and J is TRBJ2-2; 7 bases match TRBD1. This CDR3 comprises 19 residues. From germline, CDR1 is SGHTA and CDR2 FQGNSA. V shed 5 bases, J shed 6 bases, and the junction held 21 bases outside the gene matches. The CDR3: CASSGGQLQYPPSSGELFF. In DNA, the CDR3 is TGTGCCAGCAGCGGGGGACAGCTCCAGTACCCCCCCTCTTCCGGGGAGCTGTTTTTT.

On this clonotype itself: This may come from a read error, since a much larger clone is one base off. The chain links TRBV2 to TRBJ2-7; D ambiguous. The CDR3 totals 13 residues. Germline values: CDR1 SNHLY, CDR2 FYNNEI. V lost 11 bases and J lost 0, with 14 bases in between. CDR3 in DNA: TGTGCCGGTTGTAGAGCCATCTCCTACGAGCAGTACTTC. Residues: CAGCRAISYEQYF.

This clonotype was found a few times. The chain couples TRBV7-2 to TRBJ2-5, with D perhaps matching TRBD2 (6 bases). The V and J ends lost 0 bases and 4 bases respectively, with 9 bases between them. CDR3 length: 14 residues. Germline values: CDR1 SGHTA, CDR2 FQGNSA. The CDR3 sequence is CASSLAGRIETQYF. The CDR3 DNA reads TGTGCCAGCAGCTTAGCTGGGAGGATAGAGACCCAGTACTTC.

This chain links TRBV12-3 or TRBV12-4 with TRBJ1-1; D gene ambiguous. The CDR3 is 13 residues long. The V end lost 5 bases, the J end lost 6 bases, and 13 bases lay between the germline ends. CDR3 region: CASSLDPWAEAFF. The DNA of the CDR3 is TGTGCCAGCAGTCTCGACCCGTGGGCTGAAGCTTTCTTT.

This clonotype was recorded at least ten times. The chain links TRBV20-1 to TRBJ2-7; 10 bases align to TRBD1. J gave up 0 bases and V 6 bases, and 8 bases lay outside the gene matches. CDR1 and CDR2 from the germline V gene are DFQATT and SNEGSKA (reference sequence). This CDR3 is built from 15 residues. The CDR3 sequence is CSAPGTGAFSYEQYF. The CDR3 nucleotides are TGCAGTGCCCCTGGGACAGGGGCCTTCTCCTACGAGCAGTACTTC.

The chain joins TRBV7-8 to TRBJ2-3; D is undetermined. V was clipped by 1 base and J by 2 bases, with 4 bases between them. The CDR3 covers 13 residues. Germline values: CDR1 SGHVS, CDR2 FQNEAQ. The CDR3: CASSLDLTDTQYF. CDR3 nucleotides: TGTGCCAGCAGCTTAGACCTCACAGATACGCAGTATTTT.

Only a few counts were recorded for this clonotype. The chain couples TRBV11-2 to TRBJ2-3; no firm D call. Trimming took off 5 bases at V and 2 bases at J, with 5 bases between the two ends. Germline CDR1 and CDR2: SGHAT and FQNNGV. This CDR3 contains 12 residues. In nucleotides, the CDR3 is TGTGCCAGCAGCCGGAACACAGATACGCAGTATTTT. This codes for CASSRNTDTQYF.

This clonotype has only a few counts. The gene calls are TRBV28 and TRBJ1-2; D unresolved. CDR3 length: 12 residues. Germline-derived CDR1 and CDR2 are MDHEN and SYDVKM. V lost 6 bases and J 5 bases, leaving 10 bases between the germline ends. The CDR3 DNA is TGTGCCAGCAGCTGGAGGCAATATGGCTACACCTTC. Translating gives CASSWRQYGYTF.